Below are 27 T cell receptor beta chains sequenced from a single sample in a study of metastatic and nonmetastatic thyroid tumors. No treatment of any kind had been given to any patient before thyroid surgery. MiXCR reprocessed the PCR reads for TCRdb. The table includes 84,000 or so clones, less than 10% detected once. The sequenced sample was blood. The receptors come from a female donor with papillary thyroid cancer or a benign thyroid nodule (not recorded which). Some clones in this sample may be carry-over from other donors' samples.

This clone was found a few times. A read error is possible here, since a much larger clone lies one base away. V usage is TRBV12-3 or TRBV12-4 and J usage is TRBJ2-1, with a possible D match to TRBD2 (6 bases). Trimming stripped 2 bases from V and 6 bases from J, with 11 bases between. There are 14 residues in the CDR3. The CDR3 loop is CASSLQLALNEQFF. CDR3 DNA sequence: TGTGCCAGCAGTTTACAGCTAGCGCTCAATGAGCAGTTCTTC.

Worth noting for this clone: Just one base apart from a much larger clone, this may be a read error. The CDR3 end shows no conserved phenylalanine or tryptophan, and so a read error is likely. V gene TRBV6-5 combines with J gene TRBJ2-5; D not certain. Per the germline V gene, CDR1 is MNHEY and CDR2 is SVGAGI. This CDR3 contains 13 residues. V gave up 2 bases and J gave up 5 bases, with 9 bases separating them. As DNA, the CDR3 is TGTGCCAGCAGTTACGATTACATCGAGACCCAGTACTAC. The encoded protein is CASSYDYIETQYY.

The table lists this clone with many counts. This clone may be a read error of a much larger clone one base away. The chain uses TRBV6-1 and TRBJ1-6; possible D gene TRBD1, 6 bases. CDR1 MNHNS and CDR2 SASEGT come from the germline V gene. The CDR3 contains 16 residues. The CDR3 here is CANSADRREHNSPLHF. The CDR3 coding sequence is TGTGCCAACAGTGCCGACAGGAGGGAGCATAATTCACCCCTCCACTTT.

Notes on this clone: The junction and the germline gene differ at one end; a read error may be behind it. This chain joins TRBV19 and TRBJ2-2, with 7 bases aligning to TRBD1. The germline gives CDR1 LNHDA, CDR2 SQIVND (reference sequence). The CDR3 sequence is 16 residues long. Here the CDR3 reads CASSIKGQGDTGEPFF. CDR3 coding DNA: TGTGCCAGTAGTATTAAGGGCCAGGGGGACACCGGGGAGCCGTTTTTT.

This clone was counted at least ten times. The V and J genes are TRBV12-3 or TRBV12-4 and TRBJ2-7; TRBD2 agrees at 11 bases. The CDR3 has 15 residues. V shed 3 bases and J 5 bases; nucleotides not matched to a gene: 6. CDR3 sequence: CASSFSGGARNEQYF. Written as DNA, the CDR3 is TGTGCCAGCAGTTTTAGCGGGGGGGCCCGCAACGAGCAGTACTTC.

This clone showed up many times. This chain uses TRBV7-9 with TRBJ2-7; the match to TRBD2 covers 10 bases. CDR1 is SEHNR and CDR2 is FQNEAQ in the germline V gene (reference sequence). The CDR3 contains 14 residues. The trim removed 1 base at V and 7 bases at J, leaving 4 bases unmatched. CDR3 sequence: CASSLEAGGQEQYF. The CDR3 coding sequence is TGTGCCAGCAGCTTAGAAGCGGGGGGGCAAGAGCAGTACTTC.

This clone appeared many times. The CDR3 here is CASSLGHAGGNEKLFF. As DNA, the CDR3 is TGCGCCAGCAGCTTGGGTCACGCAGGGGGTAATGAAAAACTGTTTTTT. The J gene is TRBJ1-4, the V gene TRBV5-1; TRBD1 aligns across 7 bases. The junction had 6 bases not matched to a gene; V was cut back by 0 bases and J by 4 bases. The CDR3 is 16 residues long. Germline values: CDR1 SGHRS, CDR2 YFSETQ. The full variable domain, its missing parts supplied by reference TRBV5-1 and TRBJ1-4, is KAGVTQTPRYLIKTRGQQVTLSCSPISGHRSVSWYQQTPGQGLQFLFEYFSETQRNKGNFPGRFSGRQFSNSRSEMNVSTLELGDSALYLCASSLGHAGGNEKLFFGSGTQLSVL.

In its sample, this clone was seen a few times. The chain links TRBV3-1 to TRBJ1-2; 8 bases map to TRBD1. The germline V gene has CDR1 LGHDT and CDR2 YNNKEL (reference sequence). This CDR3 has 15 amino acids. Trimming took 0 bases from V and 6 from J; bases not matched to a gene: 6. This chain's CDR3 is CASSQDQGAFDGYTF. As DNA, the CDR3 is TGTGCCAGCAGCCAAGATCAGGGGGCGTTTGATGGCTACACCTTC. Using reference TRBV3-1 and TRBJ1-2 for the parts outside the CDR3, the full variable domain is DTAVSQTPKYLVTQMGNDKSIKCEQNLGHDTMYWYKQDSKKFLKIMFSYNNKELIINETVPNRFSPKSPDKAHLNLHINSLELGDSAVYFCASSQDQGAFDGYTFGSGTRLTVV.

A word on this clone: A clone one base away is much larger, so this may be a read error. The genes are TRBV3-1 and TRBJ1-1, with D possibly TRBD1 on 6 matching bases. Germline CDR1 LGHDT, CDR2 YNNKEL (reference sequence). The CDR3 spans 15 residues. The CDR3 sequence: CASSQQGWMNTEALF. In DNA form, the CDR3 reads TGTGCCAGCAGCCAACAGGGGTGGATGAACACTGAAGCTTTGTTT.

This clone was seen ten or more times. CDR3 nucleotides: TGTGCCAGCAGCCCTGGCTTGGACACTGAAGCTTTCTTT. Translated, it gives CASSPGLDTEAFF. V and J are TRBV11-2 and TRBJ1-1, with D uncertain. The CDR3 sequence is 13 residues long. Germline assignment: CDR1 SGHAT and CDR2 FQNNGV. The V and J ends lost 5 bases and 3 bases respectively, with 10 bases between them.

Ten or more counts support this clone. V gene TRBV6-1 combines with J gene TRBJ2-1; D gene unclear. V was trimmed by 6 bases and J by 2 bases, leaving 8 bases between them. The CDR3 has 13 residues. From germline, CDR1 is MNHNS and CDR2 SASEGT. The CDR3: CASSYGPYNEQFF. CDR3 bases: TGTGCCAGCAGCTACGGTCCCTACAATGAGCAGTTCTTC.

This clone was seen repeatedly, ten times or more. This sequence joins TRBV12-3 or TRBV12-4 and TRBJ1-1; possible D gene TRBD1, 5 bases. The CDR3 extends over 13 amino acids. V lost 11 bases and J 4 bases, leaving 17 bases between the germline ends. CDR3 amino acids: CAGCTTGGTEAFF. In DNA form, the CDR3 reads TGTGCCGGGTGTACGACCGGGGGCACTGAAGCTTTCTTT.

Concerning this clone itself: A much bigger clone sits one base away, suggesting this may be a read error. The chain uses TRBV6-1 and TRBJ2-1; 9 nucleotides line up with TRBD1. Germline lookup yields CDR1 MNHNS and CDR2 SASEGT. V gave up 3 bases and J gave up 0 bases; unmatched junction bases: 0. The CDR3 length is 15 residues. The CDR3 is CASSEGQGSYNEQFF. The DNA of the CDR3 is TGTGCCAGCAGTGAGGGACAGGGCTCCTACAATGAGCAGTTCTTC.

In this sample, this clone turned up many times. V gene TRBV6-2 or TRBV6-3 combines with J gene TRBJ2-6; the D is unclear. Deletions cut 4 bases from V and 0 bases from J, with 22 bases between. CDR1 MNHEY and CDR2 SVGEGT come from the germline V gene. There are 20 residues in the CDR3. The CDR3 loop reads CASSSDLRQPSLSGANVLTF. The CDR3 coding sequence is TGTGCCAGCAGTTCCGACCTCAGGCAACCCAGCCTCTCTGGGGCCAACGTCCTGACTTTC.

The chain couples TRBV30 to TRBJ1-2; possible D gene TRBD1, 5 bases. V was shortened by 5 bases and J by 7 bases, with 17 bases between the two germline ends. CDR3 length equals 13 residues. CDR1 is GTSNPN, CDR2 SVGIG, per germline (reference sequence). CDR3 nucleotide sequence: TGTGCCTGGTTGGGGCCCATCGGGAGTGGCTACACCTTC. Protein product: CAWLGPIGSGYTF.

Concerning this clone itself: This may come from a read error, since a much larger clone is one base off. The DNA of the CDR3 is TGTGCCAGCTCACGGGGACTAGCGTCCACCGGGGAGCTGTTTTTT. Its translation is CASSRGLASTGELFF. The chain carries TRBV18 and TRBJ2-2; 10 bases map to TRBD2. CDR3 length: 15 amino acids. Germline V gives CDR1 KGHSH, CDR2 LQKENI. Losses at the gene ends were 4 bases for V and 4 bases for J; bases not matched to a gene: 3.

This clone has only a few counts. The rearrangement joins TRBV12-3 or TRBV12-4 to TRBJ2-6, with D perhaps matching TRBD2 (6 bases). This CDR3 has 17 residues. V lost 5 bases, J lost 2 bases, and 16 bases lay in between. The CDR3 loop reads CASSELTGATGANVLTF. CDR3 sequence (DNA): TGTGCCAGCAGTGAACTGACGGGAGCAACTGGGGCCAACGTCCTGACTTTC.

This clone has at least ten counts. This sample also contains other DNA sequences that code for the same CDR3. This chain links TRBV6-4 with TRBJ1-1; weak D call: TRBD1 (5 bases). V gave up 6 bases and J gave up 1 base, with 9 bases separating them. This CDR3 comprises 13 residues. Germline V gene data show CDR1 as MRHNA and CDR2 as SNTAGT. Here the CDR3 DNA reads TGTGCCAGCAGCGCCGGGGGGAACACTGAAGCTTTCTTT. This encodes CASSAGGNTEAFF.

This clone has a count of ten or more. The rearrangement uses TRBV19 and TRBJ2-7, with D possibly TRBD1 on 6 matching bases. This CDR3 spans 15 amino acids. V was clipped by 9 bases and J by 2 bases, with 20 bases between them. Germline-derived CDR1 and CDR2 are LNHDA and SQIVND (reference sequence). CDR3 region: CASQKVQGPTYEQYF. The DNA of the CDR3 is TGTGCCAGCCAGAAGGTACAGGGTCCGACCTACGAGCAGTACTTC.

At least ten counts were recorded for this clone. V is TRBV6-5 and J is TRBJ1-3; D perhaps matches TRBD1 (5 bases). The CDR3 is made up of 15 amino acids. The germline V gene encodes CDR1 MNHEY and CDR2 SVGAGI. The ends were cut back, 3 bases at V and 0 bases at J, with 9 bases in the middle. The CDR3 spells CASSYGAGSGNTIYF. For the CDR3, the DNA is TGTGCCAGCAGTTATGGGGCCGGCTCTGGAAACACCATATATTTT.

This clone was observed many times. The CDR3 region is CATSGGRGDGNSPLHF. Written as DNA, the CDR3 is TGTGCCACCAGTGGCGGGCGGGGTGATGGTAATTCACCCCTCCACTTT. This sequence joins TRBV24-1 and TRBJ1-6; no clear D gene. V dropped 5 bases and J dropped 6 bases, with 16 bases sitting between them. This CDR3 contains 16 residues. Germline V gene data show CDR1 as KGHDR and CDR2 as SFDVKD.

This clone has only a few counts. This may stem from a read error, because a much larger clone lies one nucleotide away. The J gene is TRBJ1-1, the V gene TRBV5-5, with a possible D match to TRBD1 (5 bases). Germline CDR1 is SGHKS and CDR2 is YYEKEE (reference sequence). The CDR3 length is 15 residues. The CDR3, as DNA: TGTGCCAGCAGCGGCCGGGACCGATGGAACACTGAAGCTCTCTTT. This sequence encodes CASSGRDRWNTEALF.

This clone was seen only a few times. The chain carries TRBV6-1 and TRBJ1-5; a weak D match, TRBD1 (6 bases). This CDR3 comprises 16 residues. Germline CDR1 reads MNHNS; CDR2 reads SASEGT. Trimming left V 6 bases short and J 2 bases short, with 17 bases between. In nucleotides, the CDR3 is TGTGCCAGCAGAACGACAGGCCCCGGGGGCAATCAGCCCCAGCATTTT. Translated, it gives CASRTTGPGGNQPQHF.

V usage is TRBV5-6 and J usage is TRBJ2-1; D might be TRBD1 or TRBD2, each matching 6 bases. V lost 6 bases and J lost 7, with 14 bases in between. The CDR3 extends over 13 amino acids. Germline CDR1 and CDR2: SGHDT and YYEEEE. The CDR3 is CASIPGGGNEQFF. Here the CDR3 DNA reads TGTGCCAGCATCCCCGGAGGGGGGAATGAGCAGTTCTTC.

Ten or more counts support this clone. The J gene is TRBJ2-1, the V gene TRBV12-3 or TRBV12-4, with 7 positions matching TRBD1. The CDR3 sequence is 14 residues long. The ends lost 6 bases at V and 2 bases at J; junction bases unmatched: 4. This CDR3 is CASSPGTAYNEQFF. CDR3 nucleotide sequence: TGTGCCAGCAGCCCCGGGACAGCCTACAATGAGCAGTTCTTC.

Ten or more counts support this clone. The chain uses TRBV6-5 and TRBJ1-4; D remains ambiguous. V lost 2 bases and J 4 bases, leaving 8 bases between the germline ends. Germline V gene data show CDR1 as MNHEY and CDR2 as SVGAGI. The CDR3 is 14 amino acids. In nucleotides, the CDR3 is TGTGCCAGCAGTTACGGCAGGTATAATGAAAAACTGTTTTTT. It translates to CASSYGRYNEKLFF.

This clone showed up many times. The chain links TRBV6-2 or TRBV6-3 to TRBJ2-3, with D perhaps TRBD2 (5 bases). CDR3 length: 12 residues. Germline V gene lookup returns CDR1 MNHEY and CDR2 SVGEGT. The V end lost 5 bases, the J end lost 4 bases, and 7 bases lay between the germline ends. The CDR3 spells CASSLASDTQYF. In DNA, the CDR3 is TGTGCCAGCAGTCTAGCCTCAGATACGCAGTATTTT.